One and the same sample provided the 3 T cell receptor beta chains below, sequenced in a study of shared clonotypes between healthy human individuals. Repertoires were generated with immunoSEQ multiplex PCR, while TCRdb's copy carries only in-frame clones and drops some. The repertoire has about 2.3 million clones, 85% to 95% of them found once; the top ten carry approximately 0.41%. The sequencing input was naive CD4+ T cells from PBMCs. As for subset: CD45RA+ positively selected. The receptors here all came from a man aged 18-30 years in good health. Some clones in this sample may be carry-over from other donors' samples.

The chain combines TRBV6-5 with TRBJ2-1; possible D gene TRBD1, 6 bases. The germline CDR1 and CDR2 sequences are MNHEY and SVGAGI. Trimming left V 2 bases short and J 2 bases short, with 10 bases between. The CDR3 consists of 15 residues. Written as DNA, the CDR3 is TGTGCCAGCAGTTACAGACAGGTTGCCTACAATGAGCAGTTCTTC. Protein sequence: CASSYRQVAYNEQFF.

V is TRBV6-5 and J is TRBJ1-5; no firm D call. CDR3 length equals 15 residues. Germline lookup yields CDR1 MNHEY and CDR2 SVGAGI. Trimming cost V 2 bases and J 2 bases, with 10 bases left between them. CDR3 amino acids: CASSYTAEGNQPQHF. DNA for the CDR3: TGTGCCAGCAGTTACACAGCAGAGGGCAATCAGCCCCAGCATTTT.

This chain uses TRBV19 with TRBJ2-4, with no clear D. The germline gives CDR1 LNHDA, CDR2 SQIVND (reference sequence). This CDR3 is 14 amino acids long. V was cut by 2 bases and J by 0 bases, with 5 bases left in between. The CDR3 region has the DNA TGTGCCAGTAGTATACCGGGAGCCAAAAACATTCAGTACTTC. Translated, it gives CASSIPGAKNIQYF.